The 27 T cell receptor beta chains given below trace back to one sample, sequenced in a study of blood T cells in healthy people across ages. Combining a sample-barcoded 5' primer with a J-beta primer mix, a second PCR ran for 7 to 11 cycles. TCRdb re-derived calls from the 5' RACE reads in MiXCR, one entry per CDR3 protein. Of some 900,000 distinct CDR3 sequences in the sample, roughly 26% are singletons; the top ten hold 15% to 20%. Sequenced sample: blood. These TCRs come from a woman of 80 years or more in good health.

As for this clonotype: One junction end disagrees with the germline gene, perhaps due to a read error. This chain uses TRBV12-3 or TRBV12-4 with TRBJ2-2; either TRBD1 or TRBD2 may supply D (5 bases each). The CDR3 totals 16 residues. The chain's CDR3 is CASSSSGAINTGERFF. The CDR3 DNA is TGTGCCAGCAGTTCGTCTGGGGCGATCAACACCGGGGAGCGGTTTTTT.

This clonotype has ten or more counts. DNA of the CDR3: TGTGCCATCAGTGAAGGACAGTACCAAGAGACCCAGTACTTC. It specifies CAISEGQYQETQYF. V gene TRBV10-3 combines with J gene TRBJ2-5; D might be TRBD1 (6 bases). In germline, CDR1 is ENHRY, CDR2 SYGVKD. The CDR3 totals 14 residues. Between the trimmed V and J ends, which lost 3 bases and 0 bases, there was a span of 8 bases.

This clonotype was counted at least ten times. The chain uses TRBV18 and TRBJ2-5; TRBD1 aligns across 9 bases. Germline CDR1 is KGHSH and CDR2 is LQKENI. V lost 1 base and J lost 3; bases outside the gene matches: 3. The CDR3 is made up of 15 amino acids. The CDR3 sequence is CASSPRDRVEETQYF. As DNA, the CDR3 is TGTGCCAGCTCACCACGGGACAGGGTGGAAGAGACCCAGTACTTC.

The genes are TRBV9 and TRBJ2-3; a possible D gene is TRBD2 (7 bases). This CDR3 has 16 residues. Per the germline V gene, CDR1 is SGDLS and CDR2 is YYNGEE. Trimming removed 3 bases at V and 4 bases at J, with 18 bases between. CDR3 protein: CASSERGGGRADTQYF. CDR3 sequence (DNA): TGTGCCAGCAGCGAAAGAGGGGGGGGGCGGGCAGATACGCAGTATTTT.

This clonotype appeared many times. The genes are TRBV27 and TRBJ1-6, with unresolved D. Germline-derived CDR1 and CDR2 are MNHEY and SMNVEV (reference sequence). Trimming removed 2 bases at V and 3 bases at J, with 11 bases between. The CDR3 sequence is 16 residues long. The CDR3 region has the DNA TGTGCCAGCAGTTTACGGGGAAATAGCTATAATTCACCCCTCCACTTT. Translated, it gives CASSLRGNSYNSPLHF.

In its sample, this clonotype was seen many times. The rearrangement uses TRBV12-3 or TRBV12-4 and TRBJ2-5, with D possibly TRBD2 on 5 matching bases. The V end lost 3 bases, the J end lost 5 bases, and 13 bases lay between the germline ends. This CDR3 has 14 amino acids. CDR3 in DNA: TGTGCCAGCAGTTTGGGAGCGACGGCGGAGACCCAGTACTTC. Amino acids: CASSLGATAETQYF.

Points on this clonotype: This may be a read error, as it is one base from a much larger clone. J is TRBJ1-4 and V is TRBV7-9; no clear D gene. From germline, CDR1 is SEHNR and CDR2 FQNEAQ (reference sequence). CDR3 length: 15 residues. The CDR3 protein is CASSRWTADNEELFF. The CDR3 DNA follows: TGTGCCAGCAGCCGATGGACGGCGGATAATGAAGAACTGTTTTTT.

The chain combines TRBV6-5 with TRBJ1-2; 7 bases map to TRBD1. This CDR3 contains 12 residues. J gave up 8 bases and V 11 bases, and 11 bases lay outside the gene matches. Germline CDR1 and CDR2: MNHEY and SVGAGI. The CDR3 spells CAARQGILGYTF. In nucleotides, the CDR3 is TGTGCCGCCAGACAGGGTATTTTAGGCTACACCTTC.

The table lists this clonotype with a few counts. The genes are TRBV20-1 and TRBJ2-1, with D possibly matching TRBD1 (5 bases). In germline, CDR1 is DFQATT, CDR2 SNEGSKA (reference sequence). The CDR3 contains 14 residues. Trimming took off 6 bases at V and 4 bases at J, with 16 bases between the two ends. CDR3 loop: CSAALQTAYNEQFF. The CDR3 DNA is TGCAGTGCCGCCCTCCAGACAGCTTACAATGAGCAGTTCTTC.

The chain recombines TRBV7-9 with TRBJ2-1; 11 bases match TRBD2. The CDR3 length is 16 residues. Unmatched junction bases numbered 9, after V lost 4 bases and J lost 7 bases. The germline gives CDR1 SEHNR, CDR2 FQNEAQ (reference sequence). The CDR3 bases are TGTGCCAGCAGCTCCCAGACTAGCGGGGCTTGGAATGAGCAGTTCTTC. This sequence encodes CASSSQTSGAWNEQFF.

The chain carries TRBV20-1 and TRBJ1-1, with 8 bases that match TRBD1. This CDR3 contains 14 residues. The germline V gene has CDR1 DFQATT and CDR2 SNEGSKA (reference sequence). With V trimmed by 5 bases and J by 3 bases, 8 bases remained unmatched. CDR3 residues: CSAGRQGPYTEAFF. Here the CDR3 DNA reads TGCAGTGCTGGTCGACAGGGGCCTTACACTGAAGCTTTCTTT.

This chain joins TRBV4-3 and TRBJ2-3; 10 nucleotides align to TRBD2. Germline assignment: CDR1 LGHNA and CDR2 YSLEER. Losses at the gene ends were 2 bases for V and 4 bases for J; bases not matched to a gene: 3. This CDR3 region has 15 residues. Here the CDR3 reads CASSQSLAGSDTQYF. CDR3 DNA sequence: TGCGCCAGCAGCCAATCACTAGCGGGGTCAGATACGCAGTATTTT.

This clonotype has a count of ten or more. CDR3 loop: CASSIAASTDTQYF. Written as DNA, the CDR3 is TGTGCCAGCTCTATAGCGGCTAGCACAGATACGCAGTATTTT. The V and J genes are TRBV18 and TRBJ2-3; TRBD2 might be the D (6 bases). The CDR3 contains 14 residues. V dropped 6 bases and J dropped 0 bases, with 10 bases sitting between them. CDR1 and CDR2 from the germline V gene are KGHSH and LQKENI.

V is TRBV4-3 and J is TRBJ2-7, with D uncertain. There are 14 residues in the CDR3. The V end lost 0 bases, the J end lost 1 base, and 7 bases lay between the germline ends. Germline values: CDR1 LGHNA, CDR2 YSLEER. The DNA for the CDR3 is TGCGCCAGCAGCCAAGAACCAGAATCCTACGAGCAGTACTTC. Protein product: CASSQEPESYEQYF.

This clonotype came up many times. The rearrangement links TRBV2 to TRBJ1-2, with TRBD1 as a possible D gene (5 bases). The germline gives CDR1 SNHLY, CDR2 FYNNEI. The CDR3 contains 13 residues. Trimming removed 6 bases at V and 6 bases at J, with 14 bases between. The CDR3 spells CASSLSRADGYTF. The CDR3 DNA follows: TGTGCCAGCAGCTTGAGCAGGGCGGATGGCTACACCTTC.

This clonotype has ten or more counts. This chain uses TRBV12-3 or TRBV12-4 with TRBJ2-7, with 13 nucleotides matching TRBD2. Losses at the gene ends were 3 bases for V and 7 bases for J; bases not matched to a gene: 3. The CDR3 consists of 14 residues. The CDR3 nucleotides are TGTGCCAGCAGTTTCGGACTAGCGGGGGAAGAGCAGTACTTC. Amino acid sequence: CASSFGLAGEEQYF.

The chain has TRBV12-3 or TRBV12-4 and TRBJ2-3; the match to TRBD2 covers 10 bases. V was pared by 4 bases and J by 0 bases, with 7 bases of the junction left unmatched. This CDR3 contains 17 residues. The CDR3, as DNA: TGTGCCAGCAGTTCTAGCGGGGGCCCTTTGAGCACAGATACGCAGTATTTT. Amino acid sequence: CASSSSGGPLSTDTQYF.

This clonotype was counted ten times or more. V usage is TRBV28 and J usage is TRBJ2-3; 9 bases are a match to TRBD2. The germline V gene has CDR1 MDHEN and CDR2 SYDVKM. Unmatched junction bases numbered 5, after V lost 1 base and J lost 6 bases. The CDR3 sequence is 15 residues long. CDR3 in DNA: TGTGCCAGCAGTTTATTGGGACTAGCTGCTGATACGCAGTATTTT. Translation: CASSLLGLAADTQYF.

The rearrangement joins TRBV5-6 to TRBJ1-5, with D uncertain. Germline CDR1 SGHDT, CDR2 YYEEEE. The CDR3 is made up of 13 amino acids. Trimming shortened V by 2 bases and J by 6 bases, and 9 bases separated the two germline ends. CDR3 protein: CASSLGKVQPQHF. As DNA, the CDR3 is TGTGCCAGCAGCTTAGGAAAGGTTCAGCCCCAGCATTTT.

This clonotype came up many times. This chain uses TRBV6-6 with TRBJ1-4, with a possible D match to TRBD1 (5 bases). In germline, CDR1 is MNHNY, CDR2 SVGAGI (reference sequence). V was cut by 2 bases and J by 7 bases, with 17 bases left in between. The length of the CDR3 is 16 residues. CDR3 region: CASSYQGPGAGEKLFF. As DNA, the CDR3 is TGTGCCAGCAGTTACCAGGGTCCGGGTGCGGGTGAAAAACTGTTTTTT.

This clonotype has only a few counts. One junction end disagrees with the germline gene, perhaps due to a read error. The V gene is TRBV19, the J gene TRBJ2-1; TRBD1 might be the D (6 bases). Germline-derived CDR1 and CDR2 are LNHDA and SQIVND (reference sequence). This CDR3 is built from 14 residues. The CDR3 here is CASSPGTIYNEQFF. For the CDR3, the DNA is TGTGCTAGTAGCCCCGGGACAATCTACAATGAGCAGTTCTTC.

The genes are TRBV7-2 and TRBJ2-7, with D possibly TRBD2 on 5 matching bases. The J call may be in error: the DNA end matches TRBJ2-5 better. CDR3 length: 14 residues. Germline V gives CDR1 SGHTA, CDR2 FQGNSA. CDR3 nucleotides: TGTGCCAGCAGCGTAGACGGAGGAGAAGAGACCCAGTACTTC. Protein: CASSVDGGEETQYF.

This clonotype occurred many times. The chain links TRBV10-3 to TRBJ2-1, with 9 bases fitting TRBD2. The CDR3 spans 18 residues. J gave up 4 bases and V 5 bases, and 15 bases lay outside the gene matches. The germline V gene encodes CDR1 ENHRY and CDR2 SYGVKD. The CDR3 DNA sequence: TGTGCCATCAGTCGACGGCCTCAGCGGGGGGCGGGGTACAATGAGCAGTTCTTC. Its protein is CAISRRPQRGAGYNEQFF.

Note on this clonotype: This may stem from a read error, because a much larger clone lies one nucleotide away. This chain connects TRBV12-3 or TRBV12-4 to TRBJ1-1; tentative D call: TRBD1 (6 bases). The CDR3 runs to 15 residues. CDR3 in DNA: TGTGCCAGAAGTTTATCGGTCAAGGGGGGCAGAGAAGCTTTCTTT. Translating it yields CARSLSVKGGREAFF.

Many counts were recorded for this clonotype. This chain uses TRBV6-6 with TRBJ2-1, with 7 bases fitting TRBD1. The CDR3 extends over 11 amino acids. Germline CDR1 is MNHNY and CDR2 is SVGAGI (reference sequence). After removal of 7 bases from V and 9 bases from J, the junction contained 3 bases not matched to a gene. CDR3 DNA: TGTGCCAGCAAGGGGGCGGCTGAGCAGTTCTTC. Translating gives CASKGAAEQFF.

A word on this clonotype: Given a much more abundant clone one base away, this may be a read error. The chain uses TRBV6-5 and TRBJ1-2, with no clear D. The CDR3 has 13 amino acids. CDR1 and CDR2 from the germline V gene are MNHEY and SVGAGI. The CDR3 sequence: CTSSSRQSYGYTF. DNA for the CDR3: TGTACCAGCAGTTCCAGACAATCCTATGGCTACACCTTC.

The J gene is TRBJ2-5, the V gene TRBV18; D perhaps matches TRBD1 (5 bases). This CDR3 has 14 residues. V lost 3 bases, J lost 3 bases, and 11 bases lay in between. The germline CDR1 and CDR2 sequences are KGHSH and LQKENI. The CDR3 DNA is TGTGCCAGCTCACCGAGTAAGGGGAAAGAGACCCAGTACTTC. This translates into CASSPSKGKETQYF.